This passage covers 3 T cell receptor beta chains from one sample sequenced in a study of blood T cell repertoires in COVID-19. Here immunoSEQ multiplex PCR was the method, and the copy in TCRdb shows in-frame clones only, minus some. The data show approximately 390,000 clones, roughly 90% seen once. Sequencing input: PBMCs or T cells enriched from blood (not recorded which). The receptor source for this set is a woman aged 40 to 50 with acute COVID-19.

The CDR3 nucleotides are TGCAGTGCTAGTCGGGAGAGACTGAATTATGGCTACACCTTC. Its translation: CSASRERLNYGYTF. This chain joins TRBV20-1 and TRBJ1-2; D ambiguous. Trimming left V 3 bases short and J 5 bases short, with 16 bases between. CDR3 length: 14 amino acids. Per germline, CDR1 DFQATT and CDR2 SNEGSKA (reference sequence).

The chain employs TRBV29-1 and TRBJ1-4, with 8 bases that match TRBD1. The CDR3 is 13 residues long. Per germline, CDR1 SQVTM and CDR2 ANQGSEA. Trimming at V came to 5 bases and at J to 5 bases, leaving 4 bases not matched to a gene. CDR3 residues: CSVTNRGNEKLFF. CDR3 DNA: TGCAGCGTTACGAACAGGGGGAATGAAAAACTGTTTTTT.

This chain links TRBV25-1 with TRBJ2-1, with 11 bases that match TRBD2. Losses at the gene ends were 5 bases for V and 6 bases for J; bases not matched to a gene: 6. CDR1 and CDR2 from the germline V gene are MGHDK and SYGVNS. This CDR3 is 15 amino acids long. CDR3 in DNA: TGTGCCAGCAGTTCGACTAGCGGGGTCTCCAATGAGCAGTTCTTC. Its protein is CASSSTSGVSNEQFF. The full variable domain, completed using reference TRBV25-1 and TRBJ2-1, is EADIYQTPRYLVIGTGKKITLECSQTMGHDKMYWYQQDPGMELHLIHYSYGVNSTEKGDLSSESTVSRIRTEHFPLTLESARPSHTSQYLCASSSTSGVSNEQFFGPGTRLTVL.